This TCR beta chain was documented in a study of shared clonotypes between healthy human individuals. Whole-study results and caveats: Larger richness was generally estimated for naive than memory subsets.

This CDR3 spans 15 amino acids. The germline gives CDR1 SGHTA, CDR2 FQGTGA. Between the trimmed V and J ends, which lost 5 bases and 5 bases, there was a span of 15 bases. Worth noting for this clone: What it binds is unknown.

The test was conducted at deep level. Sorted-subset replicate PCRs used about 0.2 ug DNA, 30,000 or so T cell genomes. Per the study methods: ImmunoSEQ gave junction-only sequences without quality scores, so filtering differed. Profiling relied on immunoSEQ multiplex PCR, and the TCRdb table lists in-frame clones only, not all of them. V and J calls and clone size come straight from that table; D and trimming were deduced from the DNA. The top ten clones hold around 0.4% of a sample with 2 million to 3 million clones, roughly 93% of them seen once. The clonotype was recovered from a man between 18 and 35 years old in good health. Some clones in this sample may be carry-over from other donors' samples. J is TRBJ2-2 and V is TRBV7-3, with D perhaps TRBD1 (5 bases). Sequenced: naive CD4+ T cells from PBMCs. Sample subset: CD45RA+ positively selected. The CDR3 DNA follows: TGTGCCAGCAGCCTCGGGCTAGGGGTAACCGGGGAGCTGTTTTTT. It codes for CASSLGLGVTGELFF.